A selection of T cell receptor beta chains follows, all from one sample in a study of neurological immune-mediated disorders. Using its own MiXCR run on the 5' RACE reads, TCRdb lists one record per CDR3 protein. There are approximately 100,000 distinct CDR3 sequences in the sample; 11% occur only once, and 2.5% to 4% lies in the top ten. Sequencing was carried out using PBMCs. These receptor sequences come from a female donor with HTLV-1-associated myelopathy (HAM/TSP). Each CDR3 is given with its conserved first and last residue.

j_call v_call cdr3_length cdr3_aa
TRBJ2-7 TRBV5-1 14 CASRELPVLFDQYF
TRBJ1-5 TRBV5-1 15 CASSLDAGGDQPQHF
TRBJ1-2 TRBV20-1 14 CSAVAEGANYGYTF
TRBJ2-3 TRBV20-1 14 CSAIDLWGVITQYF
TRBJ1-6 TRBV5-1 15 CASSTGDRGSTPLHF
TRBJ2-3 TRBV5-1 14 CASNGQGGTDTQYF
TRBJ1-1 TRBV12-3/TRBV12-4 10 CASKGTEAFF
TRBJ2-3 TRBV3-1 15 CASSQGNSYTDTQYF
TRBJ1-1 TRBV5-1 17 CASSLAPTGAWNTEAFF
TRBJ1-1 TRBV7-9 13 CASSPGQGMMAFF
TRBJ1-2 TRBV5-5 13 CASSFPGGEGYTF
TRBJ2-7 TRBV6-6 15 CASSYLGGPIYEQYF
TRBJ1-1 TRBV7-9 14 CASSSPWVGTEAFF
TRBJ2-2 TRBV24-1 14 CATSDPARSGELFF
TRBJ2-5 TRBV5-1 12 CASSFFAETQYF